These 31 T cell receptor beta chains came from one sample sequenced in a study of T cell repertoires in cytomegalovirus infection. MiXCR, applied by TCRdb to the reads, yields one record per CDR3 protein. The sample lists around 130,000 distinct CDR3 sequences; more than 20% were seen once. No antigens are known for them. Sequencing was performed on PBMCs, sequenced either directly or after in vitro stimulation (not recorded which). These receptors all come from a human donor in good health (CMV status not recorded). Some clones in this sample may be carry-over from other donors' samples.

The CDR3 DNA sequence: TGTGCCAGCAGTTTACAGGGCGGTAAATATAGCCACACCTTC. Its protein product is CASSLQGGKYSHTF. The chain is built from TRBV27 and TRBJ1-2; maybe TRBD1 (5 bases). The germline CDR1 and CDR2 sequences are MNHEY and SMNVEV (reference sequence). CDR3 size: 14 residues. Trimming took off 2 bases at V and 12 bases at J, with 19 bases between the two ends.

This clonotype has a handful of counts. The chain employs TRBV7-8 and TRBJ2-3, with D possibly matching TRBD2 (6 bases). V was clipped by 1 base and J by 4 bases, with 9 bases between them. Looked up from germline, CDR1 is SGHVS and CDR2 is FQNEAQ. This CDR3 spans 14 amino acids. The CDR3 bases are TGTGCCAGCAGCTTAGTACTAGCCTCAGATACGCAGTATTTT. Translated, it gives CASSLVLASDTQYF.

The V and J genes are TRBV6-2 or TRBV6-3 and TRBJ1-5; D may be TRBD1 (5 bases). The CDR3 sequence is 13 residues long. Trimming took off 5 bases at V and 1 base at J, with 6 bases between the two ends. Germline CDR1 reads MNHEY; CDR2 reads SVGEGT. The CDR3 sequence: CASSGGSNQPQHF. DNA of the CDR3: TGTGCCAGCAGTGGGGGAAGCAATCAGCCCCAGCATTTT.

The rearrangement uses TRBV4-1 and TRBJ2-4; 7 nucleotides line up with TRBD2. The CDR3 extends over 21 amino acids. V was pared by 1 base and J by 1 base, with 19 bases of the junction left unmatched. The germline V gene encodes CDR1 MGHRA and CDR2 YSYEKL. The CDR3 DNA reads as TGCGCCAGCAGCCAAGCTCTGGAGCGGGAAGGGGCCTTTGCGGCCAAAAACATTCAGTACTTC. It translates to CASSQALEREGAFAAKNIQYF.

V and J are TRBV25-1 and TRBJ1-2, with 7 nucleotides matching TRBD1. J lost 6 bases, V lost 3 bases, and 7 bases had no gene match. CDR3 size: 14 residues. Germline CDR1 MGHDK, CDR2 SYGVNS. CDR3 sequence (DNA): TGTGCCAGCAGTGATCCGACAGGGTCGGATGGCTACACCTTC. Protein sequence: CASSDPTGSDGYTF.

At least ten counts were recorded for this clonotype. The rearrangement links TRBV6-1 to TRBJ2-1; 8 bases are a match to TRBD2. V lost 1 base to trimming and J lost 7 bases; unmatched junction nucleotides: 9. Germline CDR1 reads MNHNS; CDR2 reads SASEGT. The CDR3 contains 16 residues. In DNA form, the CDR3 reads TGTGCCAGCAGTGAAGTCGTGCGGCGGGGGGCGAATGAGCAGTTCTTC. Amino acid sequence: CASSEVVRRGANEQFF.

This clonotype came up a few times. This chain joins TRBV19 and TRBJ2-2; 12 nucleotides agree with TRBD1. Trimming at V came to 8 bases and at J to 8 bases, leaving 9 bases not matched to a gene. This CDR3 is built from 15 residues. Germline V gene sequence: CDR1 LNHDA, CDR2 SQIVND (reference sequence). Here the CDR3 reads CASRPGQGASGELFF. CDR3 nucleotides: TGTGCCAGTCGCCCGGGACAGGGGGCATCGGGGGAGCTGTTTTTT.

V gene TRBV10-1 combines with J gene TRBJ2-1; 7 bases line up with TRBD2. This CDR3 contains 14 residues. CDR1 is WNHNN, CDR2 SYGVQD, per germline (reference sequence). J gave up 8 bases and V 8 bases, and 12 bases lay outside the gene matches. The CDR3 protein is CASGEGLLGHEQFF. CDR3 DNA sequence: TGCGCCAGCGGGGAGGGACTTCTCGGGCATGAGCAGTTCTTC.

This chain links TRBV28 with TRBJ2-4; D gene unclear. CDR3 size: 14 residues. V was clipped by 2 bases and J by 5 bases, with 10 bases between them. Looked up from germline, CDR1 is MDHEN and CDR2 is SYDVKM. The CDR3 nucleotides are TGTGCCAGCAGTTTAAGGTCAGGCCAAAACATTCAGTACTTC. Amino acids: CASSLRSGQNIQYF.

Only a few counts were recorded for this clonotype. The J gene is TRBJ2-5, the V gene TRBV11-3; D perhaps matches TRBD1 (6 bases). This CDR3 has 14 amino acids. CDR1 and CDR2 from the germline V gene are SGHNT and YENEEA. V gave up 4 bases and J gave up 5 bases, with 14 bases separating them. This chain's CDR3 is CASSSWTDEETQYF. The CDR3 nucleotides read TGTGCCAGCAGCTCCTGGACAGATGAGGAGACCCAGTACTTC.

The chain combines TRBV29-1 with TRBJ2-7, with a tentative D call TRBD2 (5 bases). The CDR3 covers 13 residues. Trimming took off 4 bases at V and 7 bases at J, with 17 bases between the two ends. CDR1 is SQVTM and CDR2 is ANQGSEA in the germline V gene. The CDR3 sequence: CSVGSSGFSEQYF. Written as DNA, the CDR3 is TGCAGCGTTGGATCCTCGGGGTTTTCGGAGCAGTACTTC.

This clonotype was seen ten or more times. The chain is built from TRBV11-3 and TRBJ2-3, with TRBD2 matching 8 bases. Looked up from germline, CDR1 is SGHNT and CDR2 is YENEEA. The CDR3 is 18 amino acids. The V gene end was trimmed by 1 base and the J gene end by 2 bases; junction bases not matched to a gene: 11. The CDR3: CASSLGSRGGPHTDTQYF. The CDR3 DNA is TGTGCCAGCAGCTTAGGCAGTCGGGGGGGGCCCCACACAGATACGCAGTATTTT.

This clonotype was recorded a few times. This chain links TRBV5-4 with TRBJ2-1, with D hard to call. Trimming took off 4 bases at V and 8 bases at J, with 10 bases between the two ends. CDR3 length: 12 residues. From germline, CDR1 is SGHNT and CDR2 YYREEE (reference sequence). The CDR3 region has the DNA TGTGCCAGCAGCGGGCGAACGTATGAGCAGTTCTTC. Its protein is CASSGRTYEQFF.

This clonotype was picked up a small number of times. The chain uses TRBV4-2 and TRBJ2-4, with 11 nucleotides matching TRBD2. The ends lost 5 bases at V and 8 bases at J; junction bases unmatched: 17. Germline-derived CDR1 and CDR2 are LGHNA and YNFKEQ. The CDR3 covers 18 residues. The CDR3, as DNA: TGTGCCAGCAGCTCAGGAAAGGTAGCGGGAGGGCCCGGGCACATTCAGTACTTC. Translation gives CASSSGKVAGGPGHIQYF.

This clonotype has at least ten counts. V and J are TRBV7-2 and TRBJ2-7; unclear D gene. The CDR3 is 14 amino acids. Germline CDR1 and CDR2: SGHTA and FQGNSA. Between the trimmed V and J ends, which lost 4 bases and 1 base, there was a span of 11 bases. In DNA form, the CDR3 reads TGTGCCAGCAGCTCCCCGGCTGGATCCTACGAGCAGTACGTC. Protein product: CASSSPAGSYEQYV.

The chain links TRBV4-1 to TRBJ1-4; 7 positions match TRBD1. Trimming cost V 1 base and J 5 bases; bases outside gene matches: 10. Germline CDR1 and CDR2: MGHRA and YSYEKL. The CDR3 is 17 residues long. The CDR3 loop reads CASSQVGIQGPNEKLFF. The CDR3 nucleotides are TGCGCCAGCAGCCAAGTTGGGATACAGGGGCCGAATGAAAAACTGTTTTTT.

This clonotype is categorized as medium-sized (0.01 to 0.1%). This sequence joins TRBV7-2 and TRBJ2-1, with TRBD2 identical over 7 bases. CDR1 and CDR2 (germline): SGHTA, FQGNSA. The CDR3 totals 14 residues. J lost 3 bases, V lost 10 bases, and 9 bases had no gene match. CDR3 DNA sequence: TGTGCCAAACAGGCTAGCGGATACTACAATGAGCAGTTCTTC. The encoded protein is CAKQASGYYNEQFF.

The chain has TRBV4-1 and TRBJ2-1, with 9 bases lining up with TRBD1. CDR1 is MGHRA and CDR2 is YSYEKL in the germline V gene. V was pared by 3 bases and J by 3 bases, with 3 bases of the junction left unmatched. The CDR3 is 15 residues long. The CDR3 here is CASSQPGQGYNEQFF. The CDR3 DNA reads TGCGCCAGCAGCCAGCCGGGACAGGGCTACAATGAGCAGTTCTTC.

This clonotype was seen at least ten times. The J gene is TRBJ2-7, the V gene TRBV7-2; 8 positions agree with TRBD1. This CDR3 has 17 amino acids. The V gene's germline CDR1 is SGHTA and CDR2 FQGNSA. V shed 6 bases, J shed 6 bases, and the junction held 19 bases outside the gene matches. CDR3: CASRGDRRKSHRSEQYV. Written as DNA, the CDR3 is TGTGCCAGCAGGGGGGACAGGCGAAAATCCCATCGGTCCGAGCAGTACGTC.

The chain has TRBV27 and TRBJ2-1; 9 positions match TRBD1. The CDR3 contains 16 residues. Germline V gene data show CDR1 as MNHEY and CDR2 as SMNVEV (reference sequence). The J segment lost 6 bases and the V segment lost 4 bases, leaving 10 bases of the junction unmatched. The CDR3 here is CASSWRQGGRSNEQFF. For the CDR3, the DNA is TGTGCCAGCAGTTGGCGACAGGGGGGTCGGAGCAATGAGCAGTTCTTC.

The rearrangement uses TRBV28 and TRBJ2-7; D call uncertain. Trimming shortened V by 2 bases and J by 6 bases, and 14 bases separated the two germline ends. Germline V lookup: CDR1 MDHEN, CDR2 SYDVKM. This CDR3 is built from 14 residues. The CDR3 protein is CASSLLGGLREQYF. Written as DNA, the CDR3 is TGTGCCAGCAGTTTACTAGGCGGTCTCCGCGAGCAGTACTTC.

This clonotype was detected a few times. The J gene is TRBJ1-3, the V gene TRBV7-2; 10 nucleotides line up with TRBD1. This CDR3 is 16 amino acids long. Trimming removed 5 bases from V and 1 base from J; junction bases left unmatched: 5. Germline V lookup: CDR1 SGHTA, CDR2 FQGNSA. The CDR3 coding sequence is TGTGCCAGCAGCCCACCGGACAGGGGGTCTGGAAACACCATATATTTT. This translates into CASSPPDRGSGNTIYF.

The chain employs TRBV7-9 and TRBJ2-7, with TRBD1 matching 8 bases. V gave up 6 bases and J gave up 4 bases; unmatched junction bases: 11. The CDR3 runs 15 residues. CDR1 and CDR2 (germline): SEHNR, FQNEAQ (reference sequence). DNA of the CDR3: TGTGCCAGCAGTACACCGGGACAGGTCATTTACGAGCAGTACTTC. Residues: CASSTPGQVIYEQYF.

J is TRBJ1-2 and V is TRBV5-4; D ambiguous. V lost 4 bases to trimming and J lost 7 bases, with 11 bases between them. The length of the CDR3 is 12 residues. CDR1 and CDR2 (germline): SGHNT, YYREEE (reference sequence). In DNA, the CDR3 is TGTGCCAGCAGCCCCGGCAGTACTGGCTACACCTTC. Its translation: CASSPGSTGYTF.

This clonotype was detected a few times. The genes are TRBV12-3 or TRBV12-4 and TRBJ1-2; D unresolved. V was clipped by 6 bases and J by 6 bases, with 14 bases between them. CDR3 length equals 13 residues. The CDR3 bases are TGTGCCAGCAGCTTGACGCGGGATAATGGCTACACCTTC. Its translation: CASSLTRDNGYTF.

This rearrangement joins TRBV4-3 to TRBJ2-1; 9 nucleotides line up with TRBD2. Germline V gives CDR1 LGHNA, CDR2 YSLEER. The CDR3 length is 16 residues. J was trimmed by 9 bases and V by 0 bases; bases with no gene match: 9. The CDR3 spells CASSQEWRLAGTEQFF. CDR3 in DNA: TGCGCCAGCAGCCAAGAATGGCGGCTAGCGGGAACTGAGCAGTTCTTC.

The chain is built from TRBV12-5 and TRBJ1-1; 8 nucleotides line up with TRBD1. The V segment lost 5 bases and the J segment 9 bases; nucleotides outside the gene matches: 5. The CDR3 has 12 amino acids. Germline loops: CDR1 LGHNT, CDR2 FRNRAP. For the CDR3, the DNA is TGTGCTAGTGGTGTGGGGACAGGCCAAGCTTTCTTT. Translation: CASGVGTGQAFF.

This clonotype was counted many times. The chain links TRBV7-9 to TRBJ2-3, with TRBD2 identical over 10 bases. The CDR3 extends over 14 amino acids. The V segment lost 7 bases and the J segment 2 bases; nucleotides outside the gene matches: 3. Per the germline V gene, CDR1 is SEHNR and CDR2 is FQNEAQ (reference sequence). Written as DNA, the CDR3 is TGTGCCAGCAAGCTAGCGGGAGTCACAGATACGCAGTATTTT. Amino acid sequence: CASKLAGVTDTQYF.

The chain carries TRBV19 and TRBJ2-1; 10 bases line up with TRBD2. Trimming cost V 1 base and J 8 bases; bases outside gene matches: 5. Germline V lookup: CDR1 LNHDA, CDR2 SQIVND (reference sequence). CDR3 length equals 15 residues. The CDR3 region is CASSIAQTSGHEQFF. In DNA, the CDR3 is TGTGCCAGTAGTATAGCTCAGACTAGCGGGCATGAGCAGTTCTTC.

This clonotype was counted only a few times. The CDR3 nucleotides read TGTGCCAGCAGTTTATTCAGGAACACCGGGGAGCTGTTTTTT. Its protein product is CASSLFRNTGELFF. The chain carries TRBV12-3 or TRBV12-4 and TRBJ2-2; no clear D gene. Trimming cost V 2 bases and J 1 base, with 5 bases left between them. The CDR3 covers 14 residues.

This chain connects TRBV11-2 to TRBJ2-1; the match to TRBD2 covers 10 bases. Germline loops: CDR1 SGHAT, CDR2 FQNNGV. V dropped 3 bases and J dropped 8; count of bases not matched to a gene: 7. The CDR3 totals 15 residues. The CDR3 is CASSFASGSIYEQFF. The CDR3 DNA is TGTGCCAGCAGCTTCGCTAGCGGGAGCATTTATGAGCAGTTCTTC. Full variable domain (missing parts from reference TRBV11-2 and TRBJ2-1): EAGVAQSPRYKIIEKRQSVAFWCNPISGHATLYWYQQILGQGPKLLIQFQNNGVVDDSQLPKDRFSAERLKGVDSTLKIQPAKLEDSAVYLCASSFASGSIYEQFFGPGTRLTVL.